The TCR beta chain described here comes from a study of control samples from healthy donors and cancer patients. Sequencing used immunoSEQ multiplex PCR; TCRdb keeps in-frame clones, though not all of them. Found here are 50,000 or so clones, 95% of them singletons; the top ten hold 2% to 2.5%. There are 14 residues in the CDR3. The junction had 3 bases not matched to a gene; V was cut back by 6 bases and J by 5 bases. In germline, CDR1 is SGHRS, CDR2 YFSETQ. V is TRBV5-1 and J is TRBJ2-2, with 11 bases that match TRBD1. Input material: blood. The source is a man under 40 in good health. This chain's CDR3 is CASKGQGATGELFF. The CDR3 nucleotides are TGCGCCAGCAAAGGACAGGGGGCTACCGGGGAGCTGTTTTTT.